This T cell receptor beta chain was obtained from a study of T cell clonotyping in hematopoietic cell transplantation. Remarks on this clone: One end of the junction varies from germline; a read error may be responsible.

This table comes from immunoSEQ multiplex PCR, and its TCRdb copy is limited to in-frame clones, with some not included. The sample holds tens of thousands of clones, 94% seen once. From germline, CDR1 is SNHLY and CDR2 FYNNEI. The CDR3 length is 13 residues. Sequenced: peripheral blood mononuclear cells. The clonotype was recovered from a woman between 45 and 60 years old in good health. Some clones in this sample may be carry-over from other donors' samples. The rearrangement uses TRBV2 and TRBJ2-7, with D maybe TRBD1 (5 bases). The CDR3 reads CASIELRGHEQYF. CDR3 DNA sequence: TGTGCCAGCATTGAACTTAGGGGTCACGAGCAGTACTTC.